This passage covers 30 T cell receptor beta chains from one sample sequenced in a study of preoperative IRX-2 immunotherapy in early breast cancer. Only in-frame clones appear in the TCRdb table, and some are missing; sequencing was by immunoSEQ multiplex PCR. The sample has about 67,000 clones; 94% are singletons. Treatment described: preoperative locoregional IRX-2 cytokine immunotherapy. Sampling was performed from a patient treated with IRX-2 immunotherapy. These receptors all come from a human donor with breast cancer.

A few counts support this clone. The J gene is TRBJ1-1, the V gene TRBV10-3; D gene uncertain. V was trimmed by 7 bases and J by 1 base, leaving 7 bases between them. Germline V gene data show CDR1 as ENHRY and CDR2 as SYGVKD. The length of the CDR3 is 12 residues. The CDR3 region is CAIKNPNTEAFF. In nucleotides, the CDR3 is TGTGCCATCAAAAATCCGAACACTGAAGCTTTCTTT.

This clone was observed a few times. At one boundary the junction diverges from the germline segment, which might be a read error. The chain has TRBV20-1 and TRBJ1-5; unclear D gene. This CDR3 has 8 amino acids. Germline V gene sequence: CDR1 DFQATT, CDR2 SNEGSKA (reference sequence). In nucleotides, the CDR3 is TGCAGTGCTAGAAGGCTTGGTTTT. Translation gives CSARRLGF.

This clone has a single count. V is TRBV18 and J is TRBJ1-4, with TRBD1 identical over 10 bases. The CDR3 spans 14 residues. Germline assignment: CDR1 KGHSH and CDR2 LQKENI. The junction had 7 bases not matched to a gene; V was cut back by 5 bases and J by 10 bases. The CDR3 nucleotides are TGTGCCAGCTCAGTGACAGGGGGCGAAGGAAAACTGTTTTTT. It encodes CASSVTGGEGKLFF.

The J gene is TRBJ2-3, the V gene TRBV11-2; possibly TRBD2 for D (5 bases). In germline, CDR1 is SGHAT, CDR2 FQNNGV. The CDR3 consists of 16 residues. The V end lost 5 bases, the J end lost 6 bases, and 21 bases lay between the germline ends. CDR3 sequence: CASSPNLLGATDTQYF. CDR3 DNA sequence: TGTGCCAGCAGCCCGAACTTACTAGGAGCGACGGATACGCAGTATTTT. Looking up the rest from reference TRBV11-2 and TRBJ2-3 gives the full variable domain: EAGVAQSPRYKIIEKRQSVAFWCNPISGHATLYWYQQILGQGPKLLIQFQNNGVVDDSQLPKDRFSAERLKGVDSTLKIQPAKLEDSAVYLCASSPNLLGATDTQYFGPGTRLTVL.

The chain joins TRBV28 to TRBJ1-3; D might be TRBD1 (5 bases). V was pared by 3 bases and J by 10 bases, with 13 bases between. CDR3 length equals 13 residues. Germline V gene lookup returns CDR1 MDHEN and CDR2 SYDVKM. The CDR3 here is CASSFGWGETIYF. In nucleotides, the CDR3 is TGTGCCAGCAGTTTTGGATGGGGGGAGACCATATATTTT.

This sequence joins TRBV30 and TRBJ2-7; 7 positions match TRBD2. CDR3 size: 13 residues. Germline-derived CDR1 and CDR2 are GTSNPN and SVGIG (reference sequence). V was pared by 5 bases and J by 2 bases, with 6 bases of the junction left unmatched. The CDR3: CAWESGATYEQYF. The CDR3 nucleotides are TGTGCCTGGGAGAGCGGGGCCACCTACGAGCAGTACTTC.

This rearrangement joins TRBV7-2 to TRBJ2-7; the D gene could be TRBD1 or TRBD2 (6 bases each). Per germline, CDR1 SGHTA and CDR2 FQGNSA. There are 16 residues in the CDR3. Trimming took 5 bases from V and 3 from J, leaving 20 bases between them. In DNA, the CDR3 is TGTGCCAGCAGCCACGGGTACGGGAGAGGGGGCTACGAGCAGTACTTC. It codes for CASSHGYGRGGYEQYF. The full variable domain, rest sourced from reference TRBV7-2 and TRBJ2-7, is GAGVSQSPSNKVTEKGKDVELRCDPISGHTALYWYRQSLGQGLEFLIYFQGNSAPDKSGLPSDRFSAERTGGSVSTLTIQRTQQEDSAVYLCASSHGYGRGGYEQYFGPGTRLTVT.

The V gene is TRBV28, the J gene TRBJ2-5; D remains unclear. Germline loops: CDR1 MDHEN, CDR2 SYDVKM. V shed 6 bases and J shed 5 bases, with 10 bases lying between them. The CDR3 contains 12 residues. The DNA of the CDR3 is TGTGCCAGCAGCCGAACACGGGAGACCCAGTACTTC. It specifies CASSRTRETQYF.

The CDR3 sequence is CASSDFRGRYEQYF. The CDR3 DNA sequence: TGTGCCAGCAGTGATTTCAGGGGGCGGTACGAGCAGTACTTC. The V and J genes are TRBV6-1 and TRBJ2-7, with TRBD1 matching 8 bases. This CDR3 spans 14 amino acids. The ends lost 3 bases at V and 4 bases at J; junction bases unmatched: 5. Germline V gene lookup returns CDR1 MNHNS and CDR2 SASEGT.

CDR3 in DNA: TGCAGCGTTTCTAGGGGAGGGAGGCTTTACGAGCAGTACTTC. This codes for CSVSRGGRLYEQYF. This chain links TRBV29-1 with TRBJ2-7; TRBD2 matches at 7 bases. Losses at the gene ends were 5 bases for V and 4 bases for J; bases not matched to a gene: 11. The germline V gene has CDR1 SQVTM and CDR2 ANQGSEA. This CDR3 is built from 14 residues.

The chain is built from TRBV28 and TRBJ2-5; TRBD2 agrees at 7 bases. Trimming took 5 bases from V and 1 from J; bases not matched to a gene: 4. This CDR3 has 14 amino acids. Germline V gives CDR1 MDHEN, CDR2 SYDVKM. This CDR3 is CASSRSGAQETQYF. The CDR3, as DNA: TGTGCCAGCAGTCGGAGCGGGGCCCAAGAGACCCAGTACTTC.

The chain links TRBV12-1 to TRBJ2-3; the table's D gene call, TRBD2, was not cross checked with the DNA. TRBV12-1 is tagged as a pseudogene. This CDR3 comprises 22 residues. The CDR3 region is CASLIAPPAFSGGREYTDTQYF. The CDR3 coding sequence is TGTGCCAGCCTAATCGCCCCCCCCGCGTTTAGCGGGGGGCGGGAATACACAGATACGCAGTATTTT.

The sample holds one count of this clone. The rearrangement uses TRBV28 and TRBJ1-2, with D perhaps matching TRBD1 (6 bases). This CDR3 spans 12 amino acids. The V end was cut by 10 bases, the J end by 6 bases, with 15 bases between. Germline V lookup: CDR1 MDHEN, CDR2 SYDVKM. CDR3 nucleotides: TGTGCCACCCGACAGGTTCTAGATGGCTACACCTTC. The encoded protein is CATRQVLDGYTF.

This sequence joins TRBV7-9 and TRBJ2-2; D gene unclear. This CDR3 comprises 13 residues. Between the trimmed V and J ends, which lost 3 bases and 1 base, there was a span of 3 bases. Germline CDR1 SEHNR, CDR2 FQNEAQ (reference sequence). The CDR3 region is CASSLGNTGELFF. The CDR3 coding sequence is TGTGCCAGCAGCTTGGGGAACACCGGGGAGCTGTTTTTT.

The V and J genes are TRBV27 and TRBJ2-4; D unclear. The CDR3 runs 14 residues. Trimming took off 7 bases at V and 2 bases at J, with 12 bases between the two ends. In germline, CDR1 is MNHEY, CDR2 SMNVEV (reference sequence). This CDR3 reads CASTSDMTKNIQYF. CDR3 bases: TGTGCCAGCACTTCGGATATGACCAAAAACATTCAGTACTTC.

This sequence joins TRBV7-9 and TRBJ2-1; TRBD2 aligns across 8 bases. V lost 7 bases to trimming and J lost 1 base; unmatched junction nucleotides: 6. Germline V lookup: CDR1 SEHNR, CDR2 FQNEAQ (reference sequence). The CDR3 loop spans 15 amino acids. CDR3 DNA sequence: TGTGCCAGCACCCGGGGGGGAGCGTCCTACAATGAGCAGTTCTTC. It encodes CASTRGGASYNEQFF.

The chain's CDR3 is CASSSGSAIPSTDTQYF. The CDR3 coding sequence is TGTGCCAGCAGCTCGGGTAGCGCAATCCCTAGCACAGATACGCAGTATTTT. The J gene is TRBJ2-3, the V gene TRBV11-3, with TRBD2 as a possible D gene (5 bases). V lost 4 bases and J lost 0, with 17 bases in between. The germline V gene has CDR1 SGHNT and CDR2 YENEEA. This CDR3 spans 17 amino acids.

The chain employs TRBV14 and TRBJ2-3; the match to TRBD2 covers 10 bases. The V and J ends lost 1 base and 0 bases, in that order; junction bases with no gene match: 4. CDR3 length: 17 residues. Germline loops: CDR1 SGHDN, CDR2 FVKESK. Here the CDR3 DNA reads TGTGCCAGCAGCCAAGCTAGGACTAGCGGTAGCACAGATACGCAGTATTTT. Protein sequence: CASSQARTSGSTDTQYF.

V is TRBV19 and J is TRBJ1-4; D is ambiguous. This CDR3 comprises 15 residues. Trimming removed 3 bases from V and 8 bases from J, with 16 bases in between. The germline V gene encodes CDR1 LNHDA and CDR2 SQIVND (reference sequence). CDR3 DNA: TGTGCCAGTAGTATTGGGGAGGCATTCCAAGAAAAACTGTTTTTT. Amino acid sequence: CASSIGEAFQEKLFF.

The chain carries TRBV28 and TRBJ1-5, with a weak D call TRBD1 (5 bases). Deletions cut 9 bases from V and 6 bases from J, with 21 bases between. The CDR3 loop spans 15 amino acids. Looked up from germline, CDR1 is MDHEN and CDR2 is SYDVKM. The CDR3 spells CASLGGGNWAQPQHF. In DNA form, the CDR3 reads TGTGCCAGTCTCGGTGGGGGAAATTGGGCTCAGCCCCAGCATTTT.

This clone was counted only a few times. The V call is TRBV4-1, the J call TRBJ1-5; D ambiguous. Germline CDR1 is MGHRA and CDR2 is YSYEKL. The CDR3 runs to 16 residues. V dropped 0 bases and J dropped 2 bases, with 11 bases sitting between them. This CDR3 is CASSQEGPGGNQPQHF. The CDR3 DNA reads TGCGCCAGCAGCCAAGAGGGCCCGGGAGGCAATCAGCCCCAGCATTTT.

J is TRBJ2-7 and V is TRBV5-6; D might be TRBD1 (5 bases). In germline, CDR1 is SGHDT, CDR2 YYEEEE. The CDR3 is 16 residues long. The V and J ends lost 0 bases and 7 bases respectively, with 20 bases between them. DNA for the CDR3: TGTGCCAGCAGCTTGGAACTGACAGACAGATTACGTGAGCAGTACTTC. Translation: CASSLELTDRLREQYF.

This clone has just one count. The chain carries TRBV7-2 and TRBJ2-2; 9 nucleotides line up with TRBD1. Germline lookup yields CDR1 SGHTA and CDR2 FQGNSA. Unmatched junction bases numbered 7, after V lost 11 bases and J lost 3 bases. The CDR3 has 14 amino acids. Here the CDR3 reads CAEGTGWDTGELFF. The CDR3 DNA reads as TGTGCCGAAGGGACAGGGTGGGACACCGGGGAGCTGTTTTTT.

The chain has TRBV5-5 and TRBJ2-1; D not resolved. This CDR3 spans 13 amino acids. Germline CDR1 SGHKS, CDR2 YYEKEE (reference sequence). Deletions cut 0 bases from V and 11 bases from J, with 12 bases between. The CDR3 DNA is TGTGCCAGCAGCTTGGCCTCTTTCGAGCAGCAGTTCTTC. The encoded protein is CASSLASFEQQFF.

Here the CDR3 DNA reads TGTGCCTGGAGTGTTCGACGGATGAATGAAAAACTGTTTTTT. It specifies CAWSVRRMNEKLFF. The chain uses TRBV30 and TRBJ1-4; D gene uncertain. The CDR3 runs 14 residues. V lost 0 bases and J 5 bases, leaving 10 bases between the germline ends. Germline V gene data show CDR1 as GTSNPN and CDR2 as SVGIG (reference sequence).

V and J are TRBV6-6 and TRBJ1-1, with D unclear. With 2 bases removed from V and 5 bases from J, the gap between germline ends came to 9 bases. Germline CDR1 MNHNY, CDR2 SVGAGI (reference sequence). The CDR3 length is 13 residues. Here the CDR3 reads CASSYGSSTEAFF. CDR3 nucleotides: TGTGCCAGCAGTTACGGTAGCAGTACTGAAGCTTTCTTT.

The chain employs TRBV10-3 and TRBJ2-5; D is possibly TRBD1 (6 bases). The germline gives CDR1 ENHRY, CDR2 SYGVKD. The CDR3 covers 14 residues. V lost 3 bases, J lost 1 base, and 9 bases lay in between. The CDR3 is CAISETGSQETQYF. The CDR3 nucleotides are TGTGCCATCAGTGAAACAGGGTCCCAAGAGACCCAGTACTTC.

This clone is categorized as medium-sized. The genes are TRBV6-5 and TRBJ2-2, with 9 bases aligning to TRBD2. This CDR3 has 16 amino acids. V trimming: 2 bases; J trimming: 4 bases; junction bases outside the gene matches: 5. Germline CDR1 reads MNHEY; CDR2 reads SVGAGI. CDR3 sequence reads: CASSYVAGAGTGELFF. DNA of the CDR3: TGTGCCAGCAGTTACGTAGCGGGGGCCGGCACCGGGGAGCTGTTTTTT.

J is TRBJ2-1 and V is TRBV2; 7 positions agree with TRBD1. Trimming at V came to 8 bases and at J to 2 bases, leaving 12 bases not matched to a gene. Germline lookup yields CDR1 SNHLY and CDR2 FYNNEI. The CDR3 is made up of 16 amino acids. The CDR3 DNA is TGTGCCAGCCTGAGACCCGCAGGGGGTACCTACAATGAGCAGTTCTTC. Residues: CASLRPAGGTYNEQFF. Drawing the rest from reference TRBV2 and TRBJ2-1, the complete variable domain is EPEVTQTPSHQVTQMGQEVILRCVPISNHLYFYWYRQILGQKVEFLVSFYNNEISEKSEIFDDQFSVERPDGSNFTLKIRSTKLEDSAMYFCASLRPAGGTYNEQFFGPGTRLTVL.

The chain uses TRBV4-1 and TRBJ1-6; 7 nucleotides line up with TRBD1. The CDR3 runs 16 residues. CDR1 and CDR2 (germline): MGHRA, YSYEKL. The V and J ends lost 4 bases and 5 bases, in that order; junction bases with no gene match: 8. The CDR3 sequence is CASSRQGGMDNSPLHF. CDR3 nucleotides: TGCGCCAGCAGCCGACAGGGAGGGATGGATAATTCACCCCTCCACTTT.